This entry lists 2 T cell receptor beta chains sequenced from one sample in a study of shared clonotypes between healthy human individuals. CD8 cells classed as naive were CD45RO-negative and positively selected for CCR7, excluding terminally differentiated effector memory CD45RA+ cells. Some clones are missing from TCRdb's copy, which holds only in-frame ones; the method was immunoSEQ multiplex PCR. The sample lists 450,000 to 700,000 clones, nearly 97% occurring once. The sequenced material came from naive CD8+ T cells sorted from blood. These receptors all come from a woman between 25 and 40 years old in good health.

As for this clone: A much larger clone lies a single base off, so this may be a read error. V is TRBV28 and J is TRBJ2-7; no reliable D call. The germline CDR1 and CDR2 sequences are MDHEN and SYDVKM. V lost 6 bases and J lost 3, with 6 bases in between. CDR3 length: 11 residues. The CDR3 nucleotides read TGTGCCAGCAGCATAGGCTACGAGCAGTACTTC. Translation gives CASSIGYEQYF. The full variable domain, in which reference TRBV28 and TRBJ2-7 provide the parts outside the CDR3, is DVKVTQSSRYLVKRTGEKVFLECVQDMDHENMFWYRQDPGLGLRLIYFSYDVKMKEKGDIPEGYSVSREKKERFSLILESASTNQTSMYLCASSIGYEQYFGPGTRLTVT.

The rearrangement uses TRBV14 and TRBJ2-5; the D is unclear. TRBJ2-7 matches the DNA end more closely, so the J call is doubtful. This CDR3 has 15 residues. Germline CDR1 and CDR2: SGHDN and FVKESK. CDR3 sequence reads: CASSQEGWALDEQYF. In DNA form, the CDR3 reads TGTGCCAGCAGCCAAGAAGGTTGGGCTTTGGACGAGCAGTACTTC.